Below, one T cell receptor beta chain is given with its context. As processed by the authors: The assay estimated nucleated cells by amplifying reference gene primers. Using immunoSEQ multiplex PCR, the repertoire was profiled, and TCRdb retains in-frame clones only, with some absent. V and J calls and clone size are copied from that table; D and trimming were computed from the DNA. The repertoire holds fewer than 150,000 clones, roughly 80% seen once, with about 8% in the top ten. The entry originates in a study of blood T cell repertoires in COVID-19. The CDR3 spans 17 residues. Looked up from germline, CDR1 is SGHNT and CDR2 is YENEEA. V trimming: 5 bases; J trimming: 3 bases; junction bases outside the gene matches: 8.

The source material was peripheral blood. This TCR came from a human donor in a cohort sampled during active COVID-19. The chain joins TRBV11-3 to TRBJ2-1, with TRBD2 matching 12 bases. In DNA, the CDR3 is TGTGCCAGCAGCCAAGGACTAGCGGGGCCCCACTACAATGAGCAGTTCTTC. Translation gives CASSQGLAGPHYNEQFF.